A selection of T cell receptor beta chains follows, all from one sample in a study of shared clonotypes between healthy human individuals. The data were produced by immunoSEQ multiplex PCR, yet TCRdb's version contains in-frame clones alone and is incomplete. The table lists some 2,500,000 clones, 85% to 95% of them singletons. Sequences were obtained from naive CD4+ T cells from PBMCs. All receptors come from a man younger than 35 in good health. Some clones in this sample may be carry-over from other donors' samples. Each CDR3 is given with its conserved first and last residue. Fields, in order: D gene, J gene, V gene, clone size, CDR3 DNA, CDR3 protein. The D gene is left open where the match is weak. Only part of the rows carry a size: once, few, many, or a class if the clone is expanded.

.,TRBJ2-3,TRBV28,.,TGTGCCAGCAGTTTTGAGGATACGCAGTATTTT,CASSFEDTQYF
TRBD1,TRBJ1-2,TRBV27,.,TGTGCCAGCAGTTCGTCACGACAGGGCTATGGCTACACCTTC,CASSSSRQGYGYTF
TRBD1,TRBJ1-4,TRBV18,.,TGTGCCAGCTCACCTAGACAGGGCGCCGTGGGGGAAAAACTGTTTTTT,CASSPRQGAVGEKLFF
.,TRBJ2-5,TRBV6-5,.,TGTGCCAGCAGTTACGAGCCACGGGAGACCCAGTACTTC,CASSYEPRETQYF
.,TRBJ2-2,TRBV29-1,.,TGCAGCGTTGGGGTAGGACAGACGAACACCGGGGAGCTGTTTTTT,CSVGVGQTNTGELFF
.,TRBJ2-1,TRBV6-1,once,TGTGCCAGCAGTGACCAGGGTCCTACCTACAATGAGCAGTTCTTC,CASSDQGPTYNEQFF
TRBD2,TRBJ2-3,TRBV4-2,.,TGTGCCAGCAGCCAACGGACTAGCGGCGGCAGCACAGATACGCAGTATTTT,CASSQRTSGGSTDTQYF
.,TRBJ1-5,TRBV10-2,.,TGCGCCGGCGCTGGGGGCGTGAGTCAGCCCCAGCATTTT,CAGAGGVSQPQHF
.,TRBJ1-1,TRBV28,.,TGTGCCAGCAGGGCCCCGACTGGGGGGCTTACTGAAGCTTTCTTT,CASRAPTGGLTEAFF
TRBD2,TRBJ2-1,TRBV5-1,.,TGCGCCAGCAGGGCGGTAGCGGGAGTTGAGCAGTTCTTC,CASRAVAGVEQFF
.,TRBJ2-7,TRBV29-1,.,TGCAGCGTCTCCACAGGGCCCGGAAGCTCCTACGAGCAGTACTTC,CSVSTGPGSSYEQYF
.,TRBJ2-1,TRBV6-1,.,TGTGCCAGCAGTGAAGCCACTTGGACAGCGCAGTTCTTC,CASSEATWTAQFF
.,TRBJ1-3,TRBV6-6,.,TGTGCCAGCAGTTTGAGCAGGGCTCCCTCTGGAAACACCATATATTTT,CASSLSRAPSGNTIYF
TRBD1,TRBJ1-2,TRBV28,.,TGTGCCAGCAGTTTGGGGGGACAGAACTATGGCTACACCTTC,CASSLGGQNYGYTF
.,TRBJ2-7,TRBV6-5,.,TGTGCCAGCAAAACACCTGCAAATTCCTACGAGCAGTACTTC,CASKTPANSYEQYF
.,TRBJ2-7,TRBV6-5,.,TGTGCCAGCAGTTACGCGGCCACCTACGAGCAGTACTTC,CASSYAATYEQYF
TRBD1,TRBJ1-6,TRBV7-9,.,TGTGCCAGCAGCCAGGGACAGATTAATTCACCCCTCCACTTT,CASSQGQINSPLHF
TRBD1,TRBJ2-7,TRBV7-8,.,TGTGCCAGCAGCCCAAGGACAGGGAGGCCCTACGAGCAGTACTTC,CASSPRTGRPYEQYF
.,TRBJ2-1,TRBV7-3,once,TGTGCCAGCAGCTTCAGGCGTACCTCCTACAATGAGCAGTTCTTC,CASSFRRTSYNEQFF
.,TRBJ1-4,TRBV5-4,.,TGTGCCAGCAGCTCGGAACCCGGGGATGAAAAACTGTTTTTT,CASSSEPGDEKLFF
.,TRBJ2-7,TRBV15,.,TGTGCCACCAGCGGCCGGGACGCCATCTCCTACGAGCAGTACTTC,CATSGRDAISYEQYF
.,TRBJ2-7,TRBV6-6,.,TGTGCCAGCAGTTACTCGGGGAAAAGGGGGTACGAGCAGTACTTC,CASSYSGKRGYEQYF
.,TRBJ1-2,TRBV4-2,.,TGTGCCAGCAGCCAAGATCCAGAGATGGGCTACACCTTC,CASSQDPEMGYTF
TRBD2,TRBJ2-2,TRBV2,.,TGTGCCAGCAGTGTTAAGGCTAGCGGTAACACCGGGGAGCTGTTTTTT,CASSVKASGNTGELFF
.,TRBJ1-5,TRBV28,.,TGTGCCAGCAGTTTAATAGGCAAGGATCAGCCCCAGCATTTT,CASSLIGKDQPQHF
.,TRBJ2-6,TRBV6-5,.,TGTGCCAGCAGCTACAGGTACTCTGGGGCCAACGTCCTGACTTTC,CASSYRYSGANVLTF
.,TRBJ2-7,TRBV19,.,TGTGCCAGTAGTGTCGGGGCCCTGAATGCCGAGCAGTACTTC,CASSVGALNAEQYF
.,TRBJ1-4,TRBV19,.,TGTGCCAGTAAGATGAGGGGCGGACCTAATGAAAAACTGTTTTTT,CASKMRGGPNEKLFF
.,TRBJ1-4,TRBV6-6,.,TGTGCCAGCAGGTACAGGGAGGGGATTGAAAAACTGTTTTTT,CASRYREGIEKLFF
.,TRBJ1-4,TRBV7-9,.,TGTGCCAGCAGCTTAGATGGTGCATGGGGACGCGATCGGGAAAAACTGTTTTTT,CASSLDGAWGRDREKLFF
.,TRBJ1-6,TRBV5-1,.,TGCGCCAGCAGCTTTGGGCTAGCGGGCCATAATTCACCCCTCCACTTT,CASSFGLAGHNSPLHF
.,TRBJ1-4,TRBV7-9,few,TGTGCCAGCAGCCCTGGGCAGAATGAAAAACTGTTTTTT,CASSPGQNEKLFF
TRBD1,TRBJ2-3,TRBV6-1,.,TGTGCCAGCGCCATCTTCACAGGGGGCACAGATACGCAGTATTTT,CASAIFTGGTDTQYF
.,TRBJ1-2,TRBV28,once,TGTGCCAGCAGTTTATCCCCTTCCTATGGCTACACCTTC,CASSLSPSYGYTF
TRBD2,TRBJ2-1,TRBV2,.,TGTGCCAGCGTTAGACTAGCGGCCAATGAGCAGTTCTTC,CASVRLAANEQFF
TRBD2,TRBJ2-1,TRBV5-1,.,TGCGCCAGCAGCTTGGATCGCGGGAGCCACAATGAGCAGTTCTTC,CASSLDRGSHNEQFF
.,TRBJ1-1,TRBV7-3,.,TGTGCCAGCAGCTCCTCCCCGGGTTTGGGCACTGAAGCTTTCTTT,CASSSSPGLGTEAFF
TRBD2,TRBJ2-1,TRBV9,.,TGTGCCAGCAGCCCTCGCTGGCGGGAGGGTTTTGAGTACAATGAGCAGTTCTTC,CASSPRWREGFEYNEQFF